The present T cell receptor (beta chain) was sequenced within a study of neoadjuvant nivolumab and ipilimumab in lung cancer. Study overall: Patients got nivolumab 3 mg/kg on days 1, 15 and 29; combination added ipilimumab 1 mg/kg day 1. Whole-study results and caveats: Resected tumors had greater TCR richness and clonality than uninvolved lung. Pathologic regression was not significantly tied to TCR clonality. TCR sequencing covered a small number of samples.

Points on this clone: Its antigen remains unidentified.

The data were produced by immunoSEQ multiplex PCR, yet TCRdb's version contains in-frame clones alone and is incomplete. The repertoire includes more than 8,500 clones, around 77% of them detected once, and roughly 8% sits in the top ten. V shed 4 bases and J shed 0 bases, with 7 bases lying between them. Germline V gene data show CDR1 as MNHEY and CDR2 as SVGAGI. The CDR3 is 13 residues long. The receptor comes from an adult with non-small cell lung cancer. Some clones in this sample may be carry-over from other donors' samples. Sequenced here: tumor tissue, sampled after neoadjuvant nivolumab, alone or with ipilimumab, at or shortly before surgery. V usage is TRBV6-5 and J usage is TRBJ2-7; D remains unclear. CDR3 amino acids: CASSSASSYEQYF. The CDR3 bases are TGTGCCAGCAGTTCCGCCAGCTCCTACGAGCAGTACTTC.